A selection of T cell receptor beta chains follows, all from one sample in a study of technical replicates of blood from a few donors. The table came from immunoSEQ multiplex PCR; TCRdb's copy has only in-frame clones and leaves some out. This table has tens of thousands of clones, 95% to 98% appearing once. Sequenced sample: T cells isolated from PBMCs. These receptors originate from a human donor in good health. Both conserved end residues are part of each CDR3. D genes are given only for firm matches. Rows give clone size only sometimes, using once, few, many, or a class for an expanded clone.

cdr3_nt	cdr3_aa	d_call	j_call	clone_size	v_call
TGTGCCAGTTCTTACAGGGGGCGCATCGATGAAAAACTGTTTTTT	CASSYRGRIDEKLFF	TRBD1	TRBJ1-4	-	TRBV19
TGTGCCAGCAGTCGTAGTGGGGGGGATCAGCCCCAGCATTTT	CASSRSGGDQPQHF	-	TRBJ1-5	-	TRBV7-6
TGTGCCAGCAGTTTAGAGGACAGGGGCACTGAAGCTTTCTTT	CASSLEDRGTEAFF	TRBD1	TRBJ1-1	-	TRBV28
TGTGCCAGCAGCGTTGGAGCGGGAGGGATCTACGAGCAGTACTTC	CASSVGAGGIYEQYF	TRBD2	TRBJ2-7	-	TRBV9
TGTGCCAGCAGTTACTTAGATGAAAAACTGTTTTTT	CASSYLDEKLFF	-	TRBJ1-4	-	TRBV6-6
TGTGCCAGCAGCTTGGGACTAGAAGTAGGTGAGCAGTTCTTC	CASSLGLEVGEQFF	-	TRBJ2-1	-	TRBV5-4
TGTGCCAGCAGTTCGGACGGGGTCTTGGCGATAGGCTACACCTTC	CASSSDGVLAIGYTF	-	TRBJ1-2	-	TRBV6-5
TGTGCCAGCAGTCTGTCCCGGGACAGTCTCATGAACACTGAAGCTTTCTTT	CASSLSRDSLMNTEAFF	-	TRBJ1-1	-	TRBV21-1
TGTGCCAGCAGCTCTACCTACAGGGAGGGCGAGCAGTACTTC	CASSSTYREGEQYF	-	TRBJ2-7	-	TRBV7-2
TGTGCCAGCAGCTTAGCCCAGGGACAGCCCCAGCATTTT	CASSLAQGQPQHF	-	TRBJ1-5	-	TRBV7-2
TGCAGCGTTGAGGGACAGGGTATCTATGGCTACACCTTC	CSVEGQGIYGYTF	TRBD1	TRBJ1-2	-	TRBV29-1
TGTGCCAGCAGTTCTAGCGGATACTCCTACGAGCAGTACTTC	CASSSSGYSYEQYF	TRBD2	TRBJ2-7	-	TRBV27
TGTGCCAGCAGCTTAGGCAGGGGATCGGAGACCCAGTACTTC	CASSLGRGSETQYF	-	TRBJ2-5	few	TRBV11-3
TGTGCCAGCAGCTTGATAACCGGGGAGCTGTTTTTT	CASSLITGELFF	-	TRBJ2-2	-	TRBV5-4
TGTGCCAGCAGTGGGGCCCCGACAGGGAATGAAAAACTGTTTTTT	CASSGAPTGNEKLFF	TRBD1	TRBJ1-4	-	TRBV6-1
TGTGCCAGCAGTGAAGCCCAGCGGAGCTCCTACGAGCAGTACTTC	CASSEAQRSSYEQYF	-	TRBJ2-7	-	TRBV6-1
TGCGCCAGCAGCGTTAATGAAGCGGGAGTAGATACGCAGTATTTT	CASSVNEAGVDTQYF	TRBD2	TRBJ2-3	-	TRBV5-1
TGTGCCAGCGGGAACTTAGCGGGAGGGCCTATTGATACGCAGTATTTT	CASGNLAGGPIDTQYF	TRBD2	TRBJ2-3	-	TRBV27
TGTGCCAGCACCAACACCCTAGCGTACAATGAGCAGTTCTTC	CASTNTLAYNEQFF	-	TRBJ2-1	-	TRBV27
TGTGCCAGCAGTCCCCGGGGTTCTCAAGAGACCCAGTACTTC	CASSPRGSQETQYF	-	TRBJ2-5	-	TRBV27
TGTGCCAGTAGTGTATATCCCGGGACTACGAACACCGGGGAGCTGTTTTTT	CASSVYPGTTNTGELFF	TRBD2	TRBJ2-2	-	TRBV19
TGCAGCGTTGAAGACGGGACCTACGAGCAGTACTTC	CSVEDGTYEQYF	-	TRBJ2-7	-	TRBV29-1
TGTGCCAGCAGTGATCAATCGGCGGGAGCCTCCTACGAGCAGTACTTC	CASSDQSAGASYEQYF	TRBD2	TRBJ2-7	-	TRBV28
TGCGCCAGCAGCTTACGACAGGGAGGAACCTACGAGCAGTACTTC	CASSLRQGGTYEQYF	-	TRBJ2-7	-	TRBV5-1
TGTGCCAGCAGCTACCTCCGTGAGGTTTTCCACGAGCAGTACTTC	CASSYLREVFHEQYF	-	TRBJ2-7	-	TRBV6-5
TGTGCCAGCAGCCACCTCGGGGTCCCCTACGAGCAGTACTTC	CASSHLGVPYEQYF	-	TRBJ2-7	once	TRBV7-9
TGTGCCAGTAGTATGGGAGGATACGAGCAGTACTTC	CASSMGGYEQYF	-	TRBJ2-7	-	TRBV19
TGTGCCAGCAGCCCCCCAGGACAGGGACAGGCCTCTGAAGCTTTCTTT	CASSPPGQGQASEAFF	TRBD1	TRBJ1-1	-	TRBV7-9
TGTGCCAGCAGTGAGAGGCCCGACAGCGCGAACACCGGGGAGCTGTTTTTT	CASSERPDSANTGELFF	-	TRBJ2-2	-	TRBV6-4
TGTGCCAGCAGTGACAGCCCGCGCAATGAGCAGTTCTTC	CASSDSPRNEQFF	-	TRBJ2-1	-	TRBV6-4
TGTGCCAGCAGTTTATCGGCAGGGGGCTACGAGCAGTACTTC	CASSLSAGGYEQYF	TRBD1	TRBJ2-7	-	TRBV27
TGTGCCAGCAGCTTAGTGGCGGGAGACCTCCCCTACGAGCAGTACTTC	CASSLVAGDLPYEQYF	TRBD2	TRBJ2-7	-	TRBV7-2
TGCGCCAGCAGCCAAGATCATCCTATCGGGGTTAGTCAGCCCCAGCATTTT	CASSQDHPIGVSQPQHF	-	TRBJ1-5	-	TRBV4-1
TGTGCCAGCAGCCCGTCAGGGGTGAACACTGAAGCTTTCTTT	CASSPSGVNTEAFF	-	TRBJ1-1	-	TRBV27
TGTGCCAGCAGCGTCGGGACCTACAATGAGCAGTTCTTC	CASSVGTYNEQFF	-	TRBJ2-1	-	TRBV9
TGTGCCAGCAGCTTGGGGGCGTCGGGCACAGATACGCAGTATTTT	CASSLGASGTDTQYF	-	TRBJ2-3	-	TRBV11-1